A single sample gave rise to the 27 T cell receptor beta chains below, sequenced in a study of blood T cell repertoires in COVID-19. Sequencing used immunoSEQ multiplex PCR; TCRdb keeps in-frame clones, though not all of them. In the table there are roughly 81,000 clones, roughly four fifths of which are singletons. The sequencing input was peripheral blood. The receptors here all came from a man aged 60-69 years with acute or convalescent COVID-19.

In DNA, the CDR3 is TGTGCCAGCAGCCCCCAGCCGGGATTTAATGAAAAACTGTTTTTT. It yields the protein CASSPQPGFNEKLFF. V is TRBV14 and J is TRBJ1-4; D is uncertain. The germline V gene encodes CDR1 SGHDN and CDR2 FVKESK. The V and J ends lost 4 bases and 4 bases respectively, with 13 bases between them. The length of the CDR3 is 15 residues.

The CDR3 DNA reads TGTGCCAGCAGCACCGGACAGGGGGGCTACAATGAGCAGTTCTTC. This gives the protein CASSTGQGGYNEQFF. This chain connects TRBV7-6 to TRBJ2-1; 10 bases are shared with TRBD1. The CDR3 covers 15 residues. Trimming took 5 bases from V and 3 from J; bases not matched to a gene: 4. Germline V gives CDR1 SGHVS, CDR2 FNYEAQ.

The V call is TRBV5-1, the J call TRBJ1-5; TRBD1 aligns across 9 bases. Per germline, CDR1 SGHRS and CDR2 YFSETQ. This CDR3 comprises 15 residues. With V trimmed by 4 bases and J by 6 bases, 8 bases remained unmatched. Here the CDR3 reads CASSAGQGQGQPQHF. The CDR3 DNA reads as TGCGCCAGCAGCGCGGGACAGGGCCAAGGTCAGCCCCAGCATTTT.

The chain combines TRBV24-1 with TRBJ2-5; 10 bases align to TRBD2. Germline V lookup: CDR1 KGHDR, CDR2 SFDVKD. This CDR3 is built from 16 residues. With 4 bases clipped from V and 6 bases from J, the junction kept 10 bases outside the gene matches. The CDR3 DNA sequence: TGTGCCACCAGTGAATCTGGACTAGCGGTTGAGAAGACCCAGTACTTC. Protein: CATSESGLAVEKTQYF.

V is TRBV28 and J is TRBJ1-2; D is perhaps TRBD1 (5 bases). CDR1 MDHEN and CDR2 SYDVKM come from the germline V gene. The germline V and J ends were trimmed by 10 bases and 4 bases, with 16 bases remaining between them. The CDR3 contains 13 residues. CDR3 protein: CATQGGWGYGYTF. Written as DNA, the CDR3 is TGTGCCACCCAGGGAGGGTGGGGCTATGGCTACACCTTC.

This rearrangement joins TRBV2 to TRBJ2-1; 7 bases match TRBD2. With V trimmed by 8 bases and J by 1 base, 5 bases remained unmatched. CDR1 is SNHLY, CDR2 FYNNEI, per germline. CDR3 length: 14 residues. DNA of the CDR3: TGTGCCAGCGTGGAGGGACTATCCTACAATGAGCAGTTCTTC. Protein product: CASVEGLSYNEQFF. Full variable domain (rest looked up from reference TRBV2 and TRBJ2-1): EPEVTQTPSHQVTQMGQEVILRCVPISNHLYFYWYRQILGQKVEFLVSFYNNEISEKSEIFDDQFSVERPDGSNFTLKIRSTKLEDSAMYFCASVEGLSYNEQFFGPGTRLTVL.

The rearrangement joins TRBV5-6 to TRBJ2-3; 11 positions match TRBD2. V lost 2 bases, J lost 7 bases, and 12 bases stayed unmatched. Germline V lookup: CDR1 SGHDT, CDR2 YYEEEE. The length of the CDR3 is 17 residues. CDR3 amino acids: CASSFLTSGEGGNTQYF. The CDR3 bases are TGTGCCAGCAGCTTCCTGACTAGCGGGGAGGGGGGAAATACGCAGTATTTT.

The rearrangement joins TRBV6-5 to TRBJ1-4, with 7 bases lining up with TRBD1. The CDR3 totals 15 residues. Trimming at V came to 7 bases and at J to 0 bases, leaving 5 bases not matched to a gene. Looked up from germline, CDR1 is MNHEY and CDR2 is SVGAGI. The CDR3 bases are TGTGCCAGCAAACTGCAGGGGGCAACTAATGAAAAACTGTTTTTT. It codes for CASKLQGATNEKLFF.

This clone was seen a few times. The chain links TRBV25-1 to TRBJ1-4; TRBD1 aligns across 9 bases. Germline trimming cut 6 bases from V and 12 bases from J; bases unmatched to any gene: 17. There are 16 residues in the CDR3. Germline CDR1 and CDR2: MGHDK and SYGVNS. The CDR3 DNA is TGTGCCAGCAGGGGACTCCTGGGACAGGGAGGGCAAGAACTGTTTTTT. This sequence encodes CASRGLLGQGGQELFF.

This chain connects TRBV30 to TRBJ2-3; D is unclear. Germline V gene sequence: CDR1 GTSNPN, CDR2 SVGIG (reference sequence). The CDR3 has 12 amino acids. The V end was cut by 4 bases, the J end by 0 bases, with 5 bases between. This CDR3 reads CAWTLSTDTQYF. The DNA for the CDR3 is TGTGCCTGGACCCTGAGCACAGATACGCAGTATTTT.

The rearrangement joins TRBV19 to TRBJ2-3, with TRBD1 as a possible D gene (6 bases). V was shortened by 0 bases and J by 6 bases, with 10 bases between the two germline ends. The germline V gene encodes CDR1 LNHDA and CDR2 SQIVND (reference sequence). CDR3 length: 14 amino acids. Written as DNA, the CDR3 is TGTGCCAGTAGTATAGAACTAACAGGGGATACGCAGTATTTT. Amino acid sequence: CASSIELTGDTQYF. Drawing the rest from reference TRBV19 and TRBJ2-3, the complete variable domain is DGGITQSPKYLFRKEGQNVTLSCEQNLNHDAMYWYRQDPGQGLRLIYYSQIVNDFQKGDIAEGYSVSREKKESFPLTVTSAQKNPTAFYLCASSIELTGDTQYFGPGTRLTVL.

This rearrangement joins TRBV19 to TRBJ2-7, with a possible D match to TRBD1 (6 bases). The germline V gene has CDR1 LNHDA and CDR2 SQIVND (reference sequence). The CDR3 extends over 14 amino acids. Trimming stripped 4 bases from V and 4 bases from J, with 14 bases between. The CDR3 region has the DNA TGTGCCAGTAGTAGACAGGCGGGCTTATACGAGCAGTACTTC. Translated, it gives CASSRQAGLYEQYF.

The chain carries TRBV24-1 and TRBJ2-1, with 9 bases aligning to TRBD1. The germline gives CDR1 KGHDR, CDR2 SFDVKD. This CDR3 is built from 16 residues. V lost 5 bases, J lost 6 bases, and 10 bases stayed unmatched. Here the CDR3 reads CATSGAGTGYINEQFF. The CDR3 DNA sequence: TGTGCCACCAGTGGTGCCGGGACAGGGTATATCAATGAGCAGTTCTTC.

The rearrangement links TRBV6-1 to TRBJ1-5; D may be TRBD1 (5 bases). Trimming left V 3 bases short and J 1 base short, with 7 bases between. Per germline, CDR1 MNHNS and CDR2 SASEGT. The CDR3 loop spans 14 amino acids. Here the CDR3 DNA reads TGTGCCAGCAGTGACAGGGTAAGCAATCAGCCCCAGCATTTT. It codes for CASSDRVSNQPQHF.

The CDR3 here is CASSQGTGVSGANVLTF. The CDR3 DNA reads as TGTGCCAGCAGCCAAGGGACAGGGGTGTCTGGGGCCAACGTCCTGACTTTC. The chain has TRBV3-1 (or the pseudogene TRBV3-2) and TRBJ2-6; 9 bases match TRBD1. J lost 1 base, V lost 1 base, and 2 bases had no gene match. Germline CDR1 is LGHDT and CDR2 is YNNKEL (reference sequence). The CDR3 has 17 amino acids.

The V gene is TRBV5-5, the J gene TRBJ2-1; 9 bases fit TRBD1. The CDR3 runs to 16 residues. Germline CDR1 and CDR2: SGHKS and YYEKEE (reference sequence). Trimming at V came to 0 bases and at J to 7 bases, leaving 8 bases not matched to a gene. CDR3 region: CASSLAQGQGRNEQFF. CDR3 nucleotide sequence: TGTGCCAGCAGCTTGGCCCAAGGACAGGGGAGGAATGAGCAGTTCTTC.

The CDR3 sequence: CASRWDSGSGREQYF. The DNA for the CDR3 is TGTGCCAGCAGGTGGGATAGCGGGAGCGGTCGGGAGCAGTACTTC. This chain connects TRBV28 to TRBJ2-7; 9 bases fit TRBD2. V trimming: 6 bases; J trimming: 7 bases; junction bases outside the gene matches: 13. Looked up from germline, CDR1 is MDHEN and CDR2 is SYDVKM. This CDR3 comprises 15 residues.

The genes are TRBV5-1 and TRBJ2-3; D is undetermined. The CDR3 contains 19 residues. V lost 3 bases to trimming and J lost 1 base, with 24 bases between them. Germline V gene data show CDR1 as SGHRS and CDR2 as YFSETQ. CDR3 region: CASSSPFPSTLRGTDTQYF. The CDR3 DNA sequence: TGCGCCAGCAGCTCCCCCTTCCCCTCTACGTTGAGAGGCACAGATACGCAGTATTTT.

The chain is built from TRBV18 and TRBJ2-7; D ambiguous. Looked up from germline, CDR1 is KGHSH and CDR2 is LQKENI. The CDR3 length is 15 residues. The V gene lost 3 bases and the J gene lost 5 bases, with 17 bases spanning the gap. This chain's CDR3 is CASSPFDTGGHEQYF. For the CDR3, the DNA is TGTGCCAGCTCACCTTTCGACACCGGTGGGCACGAGCAGTACTTC. Full variable domain (outside the CDR3, taken from reference TRBV18 and TRBJ2-7): NAGVMQNPRHLVRRRGQEARLRCSPMKGHSHVYWYRQLPEEGLKFMVYLQKENIIDESGMPKERFSAEFPKEGPSILRIQQVVRGDSAAYFCASSPFDTGGHEQYFGPGTRLTVT.

The J gene is TRBJ2-1, the V gene TRBV6-6; tentative D call: TRBD1 (5 bases). CDR3 length: 14 residues. CDR1 and CDR2 (germline): MNHNY, SVGAGI (reference sequence). Trimming left V 7 bases short and J 0 bases short, with 10 bases between. DNA for the CDR3: TGTGCCAGCAAGGTAGACAGCTCCTACAATGAGCAGTTCTTC. Protein product: CASKVDSSYNEQFF.

The chain is built from TRBV10-3 and TRBJ1-3; D may be TRBD1 (6 bases). V was trimmed by 6 bases and J by 2 bases, leaving 11 bases between them. The germline CDR1 and CDR2 sequences are ENHRY and SYGVKD. CDR3 size: 14 residues. CDR3 sequence: CAISEGGAGNTIYF. DNA for the CDR3: TGTGCCATCAGCGAAGGGGGTGCTGGAAACACCATATATTTT.

V usage is TRBV30 and J usage is TRBJ2-5, with unresolved D. With 3 bases removed from V and 1 base from J, the gap between germline ends came to 12 bases. Germline lookup yields CDR1 GTSNPN and CDR2 SVGIG (reference sequence). The CDR3 consists of 14 residues. The CDR3 sequence is CAWRTPGPQETQYF. The CDR3 bases are TGTGCCTGGAGGACTCCCGGCCCCCAAGAGACCCAGTACTTC.

This chain uses TRBV18 with TRBJ2-3; 8 bases match TRBD1. CDR1 is KGHSH and CDR2 is LQKENI in the germline V gene. The J segment lost 1 base and the V segment lost 5 bases, leaving 8 bases of the junction unmatched. This CDR3 is built from 16 residues. CDR3 region: CASSAEPGQGTDTQYF. The CDR3 DNA follows: TGTGCCAGCTCAGCAGAACCGGGACAGGGCACAGATACGCAGTATTTT.

The chain combines TRBV6-2 or TRBV6-3 with TRBJ2-3, with D unclear. Trimming left V 2 bases short and J 2 bases short, with 17 bases between. The CDR3 loop spans 17 amino acids. Germline CDR1 reads MNHEY; CDR2 reads SVGEGT. CDR3 amino acids: CASSYQAGDATTDTQYF. The DNA of the CDR3 is TGTGCCAGCAGTTACCAAGCAGGCGACGCAACCACAGATACGCAGTATTTT.

The chain joins TRBV24-1 to TRBJ1-5, with 10 bases matching TRBD1. Germline assignment: CDR1 KGHDR and CDR2 SFDVKD. Trimming removed 0 bases from V and 2 bases from J; junction bases left unmatched: 0. This CDR3 comprises 16 residues. CDR3 in amino acids: CATSDLGQGGNQPQHF. In DNA form, the CDR3 reads TGTGCCACCAGTGATTTGGGACAGGGGGGCAATCAGCCCCAGCATTTT.

The J gene is TRBJ2-1, the V gene TRBV27, with 15 bases aligning to TRBD2. CDR1 is MNHEY, CDR2 SMNVEV, per germline (reference sequence). The CDR3 extends over 14 amino acids. J was trimmed by 12 bases and V by 6 bases; bases with no gene match: 6. The CDR3 nucleotides read TGTGCCAGCAGACCAGGACTAGCGGGGGGGCGGCAGTTCTTC. Its protein product is CASRPGLAGGRQFF.

This sequence joins TRBV5-1 and TRBJ2-7; the match to TRBD1 covers 8 bases. The germline V gene has CDR1 SGHRS and CDR2 YFSETQ. This CDR3 has 15 amino acids. Trimming at V came to 0 bases and at J to 3 bases, leaving 5 bases not matched to a gene. CDR3 in amino acids: CASSLALTGVYEQYF. The CDR3 DNA is TGCGCCAGCAGCTTGGCCTTGACAGGGGTCTACGAGCAGTACTTC.